This T cell receptor (beta chain) was retrieved from a study of control samples from healthy donors and cancer patients. In germline, CDR1 is SGHTA, CDR2 FQGNSA. The CDR3 totals 13 residues. Trimming removed 3 bases at V and 5 bases at J, with 10 bases between. This clone was detected only once. Profiling relied on immunoSEQ multiplex PCR, and the TCRdb table lists in-frame clones only, not all of them. The sample holds 70,000 to 95,000 clones, around 87% seen once. The chain uses TRBV7-2 and TRBJ2-5; tentative D call: TRBD2 (5 bases). The clonotype comes from a man between 45 and 60 years old in good health. Sequencing used blood. CDR3 sequence (DNA): TGTGCCAGCAGCTTCGAGGGAAGGGAGACCCAGTACTTC. Its protein is CASSFEGRETQYF.